This entry lists 19 T cell receptor beta chains sequenced from one sample in a study of T cell responses to AZD1222 COVID-19 vaccine. Produced via immunoSEQ multiplex PCR; TCRdb's table is partial and in-frame only. The sample lists approximately 100,000 clones; around 90% were seen once. Here the sequenced sample was peripheral blood, taken 28 days after the second AZD1222 dose. The receptors shown here come from an adult who received the AZD1222 COVID-19 vaccine.

This clone was observed a single time. The chain uses TRBV6-2 or TRBV6-3 and TRBJ2-1; 7 bases are shared with TRBD2. The CDR3 length is 15 residues. The ends lost 0 bases at V and 10 bases at J; junction bases unmatched: 9. From germline, CDR1 is MNHEY and CDR2 SVGEGT. The CDR3 sequence: CASSYSMATSEEQFF. CDR3 nucleotides: TGTGCCAGCAGTTACTCGATGGCAACTAGCGAGGAGCAGTTCTTC.

This clone was seen a few times. The V gene is TRBV7-3, the J gene TRBJ2-5, with TRBD1 as a possible D gene (5 bases). V was cut by 3 bases and J by 2 bases, with 13 bases left in between. The germline gives CDR1 SGHTA, CDR2 FQGTGA. The CDR3 sequence is 15 residues long. CDR3 protein: CASSFRQQDQETQYF. CDR3 DNA: TGTGCCAGCAGCTTCCGGCAACAGGATCAAGAGACCCAGTACTTC.

The chain links TRBV3-1 (or the pseudogene TRBV3-2) to TRBJ1-1; tentative D call: TRBD1 (6 bases). Germline CDR1 LGHDT, CDR2 YNNKEL (reference sequence). The V and J ends lost 1 base and 7 bases respectively, with 16 bases between them. The CDR3 has 15 amino acids. This CDR3 reads CASSQGYGGAREAFF. The CDR3 DNA sequence: TGTGCCAGCAGCCAAGGCTACGGGGGGGCGCGTGAAGCTTTCTTT.

The chain recombines TRBV28 with TRBJ2-7; D perhaps matches TRBD1 (7 bases). The germline V gene encodes CDR1 MDHEN and CDR2 SYDVKM. Deletions cut 8 bases from V and 0 bases from J, with 14 bases between. The CDR3 has 14 amino acids. For the CDR3, the DNA is TGTGCCAGCGTAACAGGGGAGGCCTCCTACGAGCAGTACTTC. It encodes CASVTGEASYEQYF.

J is TRBJ2-1 and V is TRBV14, with 11 bases that match TRBD2. The germline CDR1 and CDR2 sequences are SGHDN and FVKESK. Trimming removed 0 bases from V and 9 bases from J; junction bases left unmatched: 7. This CDR3 has 16 residues. This CDR3 reads CASSQDLLAGASEQFF. Here the CDR3 DNA reads TGTGCCAGCAGCCAAGATCTACTAGCGGGAGCGAGTGAGCAGTTCTTC.

The genes are TRBV25-1 and TRBJ1-1; weak D call: TRBD1 (6 bases). Trimming took off 2 bases at V and 3 bases at J, with 13 bases between the two ends. The germline gives CDR1 MGHDK, CDR2 SYGVNS. The CDR3 consists of 15 residues. CDR3 region: CASSERGTLHTEAFF. Here the CDR3 DNA reads TGTGCCAGCAGTGAAAGGGGGACTCTCCACACTGAAGCTTTCTTT. Variable domain in full (rest from reference TRBV25-1 and TRBJ1-1): EADIYQTPRYLVIGTGKKITLECSQTMGHDKMYWYQQDPGMELHLIHYSYGVNSTEKGDLSSESTVSRIRTEHFPLTLESARPSHTSQYLCASSERGTLHTEAFFGQGTRLTVV.

The rearrangement links TRBV2 to TRBJ1-6, with 7 bases that match TRBD1. CDR3 size: 14 residues. Germline V CDR1 and CDR2: SNHLY, FYNNEI. After removal of 6 bases from V and 10 bases from J, the junction contained 9 bases not matched to a gene. Here the CDR3 reads CASSPTGSRSPLHF. Written as DNA, the CDR3 is TGTGCCAGCAGCCCGACAGGGTCGCGGTCACCCCTCCACTTT.

This clone was observed a handful of times. The V gene is TRBV6-1, the J gene TRBJ2-1; D may correspond to TRBD1 or TRBD2 (5 bases each). Trimming cost V 3 bases and J 4 bases, with 7 bases left between them. CDR3 length: 13 amino acids. Looked up from germline, CDR1 is MNHNS and CDR2 is SASEGT. This CDR3 is CASSEGEYNEQFF. The CDR3 DNA follows: TGTGCCAGCAGTGAGGGGGAATACAATGAGCAGTTCTTC.

The chain uses TRBV27 and TRBJ2-2; 11 nucleotides line up with TRBD2. CDR1 MNHEY and CDR2 SMNVEV come from the germline V gene (reference sequence). Trimming removed 7 bases from V and 0 bases from J; junction bases left unmatched: 13. The CDR3 runs to 19 residues. CDR3 nucleotide sequence: TGTGCCAGCAAGAAGGGTCGCATGACTAGCGGGGCGAACACCGGGGAGCTGTTTTTT. Encoded protein: CASKKGRMTSGANTGELFF.

The chain couples TRBV2 to TRBJ2-5, with unresolved D. V shed 6 bases and J shed 5 bases, with 13 bases lying between them. This CDR3 spans 13 amino acids. Germline V gene data show CDR1 as SNHLY and CDR2 as FYNNEI. The CDR3 protein is CASSSEVGETQYF. As DNA, the CDR3 is TGTGCCAGCAGCTCGGAAGTGGGGGAGACCCAGTACTTC. Full variable domain (rest looked up from reference TRBV2 and TRBJ2-5): EPEVTQTPSHQVTQMGQEVILRCVPISNHLYFYWYRQILGQKVEFLVSFYNNEISEKSEIFDDQFSVERPDGSNFTLKIRSTKLEDSAMYFCASSSEVGETQYFGPGTRLLVL.

This chain connects TRBV5-1 to TRBJ2-1; TRBD2 matches 10 bases. CDR1 and CDR2 (germline): SGHRS, YFSETQ. V gave up 7 bases and J gave up 10 bases; unmatched junction bases: 8. The length of the CDR3 is 13 residues. CDR3 protein: CASSFRTSGEQFF. CDR3 coding DNA: TGCGCCAGCTCTTTTAGGACTAGCGGAGAGCAGTTCTTC.

The V and J genes are TRBV19 and TRBJ1-3, with D tentatively TRBD1 (5 bases). Trimming removed 7 bases at V and 8 bases at J, with 18 bases between. The germline CDR1 and CDR2 sequences are LNHDA and SQIVND (reference sequence). The CDR3 sequence is 14 residues long. This CDR3 reads CASKPPGRSDTIYF. CDR3 DNA: TGTGCCAGTAAGCCGCCAGGGCGGTCGGACACCATATATTTT. Looking up the rest from reference TRBV19 and TRBJ1-3 gives the full variable domain: DGGITQSPKYLFRKEGQNVTLSCEQNLNHDAMYWYRQDPGQGLRLIYYSQIVNDFQKGDIAEGYSVSREKKESFPLTVTSAQKNPTAFYLCASKPPGRSDTIYFGEGSWLTVV.

This chain uses TRBV5-1 with TRBJ2-5; D unresolved. Germline V gene lookup returns CDR1 SGHRS and CDR2 YFSETQ. V lost 4 bases and J 6 bases, leaving 16 bases between the germline ends. This CDR3 spans 14 amino acids. The DNA for the CDR3 is TGCGCCAGCAGCCAAACCGACGTGGGGAAGACCCAGTACTTC. Residues: CASSQTDVGKTQYF.

The chain joins TRBV28 to TRBJ2-3; D is unresolved. The V end lost 4 bases, the J end lost 0 bases, and 8 bases lay between the germline ends. The germline CDR1 and CDR2 sequences are MDHEN and SYDVKM. This CDR3 is 14 amino acids long. The CDR3 sequence: CASSSLMSTDTQYF. CDR3 nucleotides: TGTGCCAGCAGTTCTTTAATGAGCACAGATACGCAGTATTTT.

The chain combines TRBV28 with TRBJ2-3; unclear D gene. This CDR3 contains 15 residues. V was trimmed by 3 bases and J by 5 bases, leaving 15 bases between them. Per the germline V gene, CDR1 is MDHEN and CDR2 is SYDVKM. CDR3 bases: TGTGCCAGCAGTTTGTCTCCCTCCAACTTAGATACGCAGTATTTT. Its translation: CASSLSPSNLDTQYF.

V usage is TRBV30 and J usage is TRBJ2-4; TRBD2 aligns across 14 bases. Germline assignment: CDR1 GTSNPN and CDR2 SVGIG (reference sequence). This CDR3 contains 19 residues. V lost 2 bases, J lost 2 bases, and 11 bases stayed unmatched. CDR3 protein: CAWSPTRLAGGLTKNIQYF. The CDR3 DNA reads TGTGCCTGGAGTCCTACCCGACTAGCGGGAGGGCTAACCAAAAACATTCAGTACTTC.

The V gene is TRBV5-4, the J gene TRBJ1-3, with 8 positions matching TRBD1. With V trimmed by 3 bases and J by 0 bases, 8 bases remained unmatched. From germline, CDR1 is SGHNT and CDR2 YYREEE (reference sequence). The CDR3 has 17 amino acids. The CDR3 reads CASSYSRGLSSGNTIYF. The CDR3 DNA follows: TGTGCCAGCAGCTACTCCAGGGGGCTGAGCTCTGGAAACACCATATATTTT.

The chain links TRBV28 to TRBJ1-2; D unresolved. Trimming left V 2 bases short and J 8 bases short, with 12 bases between. Germline CDR1 reads MDHEN; CDR2 reads SYDVKM. The CDR3 is 13 residues long. The CDR3 loop is CASSLQEARGYTF. DNA for the CDR3: TGTGCCAGCAGTTTACAGGAAGCACGGGGCTACACCTTC.

The CDR3 region is CASSFDRGADTQYF. The CDR3 coding sequence is TGTGCCAGCAGCTTTGACAGGGGAGCGGATACGCAGTATTTT. The chain recombines TRBV5-8 with TRBJ2-3, with 8 bases aligning to TRBD1. CDR1 and CDR2 (germline): SGHTS, YDEGEE. The CDR3 sequence is 14 residues long. V dropped 2 bases and J dropped 6; count of bases not matched to a gene: 5. The full variable domain, completed using reference TRBV5-8 and TRBJ2-3, is EAGVTQSPTHLIKTRGQQATLRCSPISGHTSVYWYQQALGLGLQFLLWYDEGEERNRGNFPPRFSGRQFPNYSSELNVNALELEDSALYLCASSFDRGADTQYFGPGTRLTVL.